The clone carrying this T cell receptor beta chain has a handful of counts. What it recognizes is unknown. This sample is drawn from a study of cytomegalovirus exposure and HLA in healthy donors. Findings of the study overall: Analysis was carried out at a later point, and it linked a missense DCLRE1C variant to TCR beta V- and J-gene trimming. Beyond CMV serostatus, there was no information to go on about immune exposure. What a later analysis showed was that several of the most significant clusters appeared linked to common viral pathogens.

Germline CDR1 is MNHEY and CDR2 is SVGAGI. The V and J ends lost 4 bases and 7 bases, in that order; junction bases with no gene match: 8. The CDR3 consists of 14 residues. Primers: 60 Vbeta forward and 13 Jbeta reverse. Here immunoSEQ multiplex PCR was the method, and the copy in TCRdb shows in-frame clones only, minus some. The sample has about 63,000 clones, about 76% seen once. Source material: PBMCs. The J gene is TRBJ2-7, the V gene TRBV6-5; 9 bases are a match to TRBD2. This TCR derives from a man aged 50 or older in good health and CMV-seronegative. CDR3 protein: CASSFERGAFEQYF. In DNA, the CDR3 is TGTGCCAGCAGTTTTGAGCGGGGGGCCTTTGAGCAGTACTTC.